Sequencing of this T cell receptor (beta chain) was carried out in a study of blood T cells in healthy people across ages. Using a J-beta primer mix together with a sample-barcoded 5' primer, a second PCR was run for roughly 6 to 11 cycles. Sequencing of every sample gave 2.5 million or more CDR3-containing paired-end reads. TCRdb analysed the 5' RACE reads with MiXCR anew, one entry per CDR3 protein. The table has over 1,500,000 distinct CDR3 sequences, around 50% seen once. Each donor was a healthy Caucasian individual from Russia, aged roughly 6 to 90. The receptor was isolated from a middle-aged woman in good health. Sequenced sample: blood.

The CDR3 region is CASSQRNSGLGHGVQFF. The CDR3 region has the DNA TGCGCCAGCAGCCAACGAAATAGTGGACTAGGGCACGGTGTGCAGTTCTTC. The chain uses TRBV4-3 and TRBJ2-1, with 7 bases aligning to TRBD2. V was pared by 2 bases and J by 12 bases, with 19 bases of the junction left unmatched. Germline-derived CDR1 and CDR2 are LGHNA and YSLEER. This CDR3 comprises 17 residues.